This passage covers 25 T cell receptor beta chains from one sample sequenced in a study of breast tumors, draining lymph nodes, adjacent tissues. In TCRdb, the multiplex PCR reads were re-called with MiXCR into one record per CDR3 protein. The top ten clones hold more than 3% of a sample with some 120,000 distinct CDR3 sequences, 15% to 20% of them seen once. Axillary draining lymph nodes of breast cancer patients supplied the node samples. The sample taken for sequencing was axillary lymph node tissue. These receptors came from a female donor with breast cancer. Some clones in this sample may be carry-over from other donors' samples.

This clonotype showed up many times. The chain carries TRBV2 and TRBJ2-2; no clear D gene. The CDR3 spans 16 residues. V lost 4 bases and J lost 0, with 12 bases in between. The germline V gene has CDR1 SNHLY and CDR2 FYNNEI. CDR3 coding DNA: TGTGCCAGCAGTGTTTGGCGGCCATCGAACACCGGGGAGCTGTTTTTT. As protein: CASSVWRPSNTGELFF.

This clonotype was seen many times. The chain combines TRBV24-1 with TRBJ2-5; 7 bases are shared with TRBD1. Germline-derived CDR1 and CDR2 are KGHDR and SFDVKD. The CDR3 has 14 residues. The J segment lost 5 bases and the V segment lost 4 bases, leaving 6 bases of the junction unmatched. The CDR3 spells CATSDPGGRETQYF. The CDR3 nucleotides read TGTGCCACCAGTGACCCAGGGGGTAGGGAGACCCAGTACTTC.

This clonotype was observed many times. The CDR3 DNA sequence: TGCGCCAGCAGCCGCCCAGGGGGTAGGGCCTACGAGCAGTACTTC. It yields the protein CASSRPGGRAYEQYF. The J gene is TRBJ2-7, the V gene TRBV5-1; 7 bases line up with TRBD1. The CDR3 spans 15 residues. The ends lost 4 bases at V and 2 bases at J; junction bases unmatched: 9. Germline lookup yields CDR1 SGHRS and CDR2 YFSETQ.

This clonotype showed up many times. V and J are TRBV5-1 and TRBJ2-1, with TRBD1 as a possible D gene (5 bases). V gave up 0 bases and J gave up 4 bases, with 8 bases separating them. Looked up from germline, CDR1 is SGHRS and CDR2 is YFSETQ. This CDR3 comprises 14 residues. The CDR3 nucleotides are TGCGCCAGCAGCTTGGGAGACAGATACAATGAGCAGTTCTTC. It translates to CASSLGDRYNEQFF.

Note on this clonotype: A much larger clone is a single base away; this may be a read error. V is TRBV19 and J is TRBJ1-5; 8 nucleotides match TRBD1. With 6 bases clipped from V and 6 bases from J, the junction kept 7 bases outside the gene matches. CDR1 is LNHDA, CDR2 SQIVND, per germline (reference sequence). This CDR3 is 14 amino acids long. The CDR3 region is CASRRQGNSQPQHF. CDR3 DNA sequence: TGTGCCAGTAGACGACAGGGGAACAGTCAGCCCCAGCATTTT. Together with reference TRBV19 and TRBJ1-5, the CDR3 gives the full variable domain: DGGITQSPKYLFRKEGQNVTLSCEQNLNHDAMYWYRQDPGQGLRLIYYSQIVNDFQKGDIAEGYSVSREKKESFPLTVTSAQKNPTAFYLCASRRQGNSQPQHFGDGTRLSIL.

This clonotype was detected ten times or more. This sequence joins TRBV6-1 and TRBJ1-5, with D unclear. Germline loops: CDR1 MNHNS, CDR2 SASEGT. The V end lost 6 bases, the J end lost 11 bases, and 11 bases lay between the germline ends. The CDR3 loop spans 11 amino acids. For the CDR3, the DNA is TGTGCCAGCAGATCCCAAGTGGCCCAGCATTTT. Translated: CASRSQVAQHF.

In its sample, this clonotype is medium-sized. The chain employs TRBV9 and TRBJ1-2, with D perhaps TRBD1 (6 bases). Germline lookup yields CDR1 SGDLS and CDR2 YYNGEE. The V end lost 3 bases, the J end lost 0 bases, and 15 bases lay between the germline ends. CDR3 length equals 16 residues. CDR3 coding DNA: TGTGCCAGCAGCGGGAACAGGGAAAGCACTAACTATGGCTACACCTTC. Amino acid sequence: CASSGNRESTNYGYTF.

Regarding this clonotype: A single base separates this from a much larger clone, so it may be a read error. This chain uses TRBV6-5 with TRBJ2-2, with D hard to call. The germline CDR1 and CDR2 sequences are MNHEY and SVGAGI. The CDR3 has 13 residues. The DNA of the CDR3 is TGTGCCAGCGGTTACAAAACCTCCGGGGAGCTGTTTTTT. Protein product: CASGYKTSGELFF.

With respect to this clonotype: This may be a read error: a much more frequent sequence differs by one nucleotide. CDR3 loop: CASSSSSGSYNEQFF. CDR3 DNA sequence: TGTGCCAGCAGCTCTTCCAGCGGGAGCTACAATGAGCAGTTCTTC. The V and J genes are TRBV7-3 and TRBJ2-1; 8 bases are a match to TRBD2. Germline loops: CDR1 SGHTA, CDR2 FQGTGA. The J segment lost 3 bases and the V segment lost 4 bases, leaving 5 bases of the junction unmatched. CDR3 length: 15 residues.

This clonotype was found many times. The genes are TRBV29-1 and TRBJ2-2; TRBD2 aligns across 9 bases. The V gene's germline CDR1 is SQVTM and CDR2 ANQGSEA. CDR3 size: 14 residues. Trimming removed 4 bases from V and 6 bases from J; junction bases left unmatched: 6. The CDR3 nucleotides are TGCAGCGTTGTGGGCGGGAGGGCTTCCGGGGAGCTGTTTTTT. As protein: CSVVGGRASGELFF.

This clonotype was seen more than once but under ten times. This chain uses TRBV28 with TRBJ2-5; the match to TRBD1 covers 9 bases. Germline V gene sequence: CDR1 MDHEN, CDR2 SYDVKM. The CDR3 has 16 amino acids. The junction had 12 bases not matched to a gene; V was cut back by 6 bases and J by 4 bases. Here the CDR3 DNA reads TGTGCCAGCAGCTCTTGGGACAGGGAAGAACGAGAGACCCAGTACTTC. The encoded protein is CASSSWDREERETQYF. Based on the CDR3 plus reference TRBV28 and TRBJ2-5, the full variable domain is DVKVTQSSRYLVKRTGEKVFLECVQDMDHENMFWYRQDPGLGLRLIYFSYDVKMKEKGDIPEGYSVSREKKERFSLILESASTNQTSMYLCASSSWDREERETQYFGPGTRLLVL.

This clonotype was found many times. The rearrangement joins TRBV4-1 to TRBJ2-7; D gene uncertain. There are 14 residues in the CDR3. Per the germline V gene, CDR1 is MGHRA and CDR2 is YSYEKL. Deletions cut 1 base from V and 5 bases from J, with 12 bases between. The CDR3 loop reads CASSQGWGSHEQYF. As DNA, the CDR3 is TGCGCCAGCAGCCAAGGGTGGGGATCTCACGAGCAGTACTTC.

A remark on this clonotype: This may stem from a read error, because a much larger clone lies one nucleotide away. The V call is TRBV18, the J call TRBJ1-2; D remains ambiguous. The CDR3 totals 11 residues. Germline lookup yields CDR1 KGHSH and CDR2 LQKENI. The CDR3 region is CASSRQGGCTF. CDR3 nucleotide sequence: TGTGCCAGCTCAAGGCAAGGAGGCTGCACCTTC.

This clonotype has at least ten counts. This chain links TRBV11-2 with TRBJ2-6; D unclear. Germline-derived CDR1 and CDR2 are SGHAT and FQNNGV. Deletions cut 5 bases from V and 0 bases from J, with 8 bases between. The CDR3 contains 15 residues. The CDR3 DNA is TGTGCCAGCAGCCTCACACTCTCTGGGGCCAACGTCCTGACTTTC. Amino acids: CASSLTLSGANVLTF. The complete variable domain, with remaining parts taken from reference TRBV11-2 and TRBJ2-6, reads EAGVAQSPRYKIIEKRQSVAFWCNPISGHATLYWYQQILGQGPKLLIQFQNNGVVDDSQLPKDRFSAERLKGVDSTLKIQPAKLEDSAVYLCASSLTLSGANVLTFGAGSRLTVL.

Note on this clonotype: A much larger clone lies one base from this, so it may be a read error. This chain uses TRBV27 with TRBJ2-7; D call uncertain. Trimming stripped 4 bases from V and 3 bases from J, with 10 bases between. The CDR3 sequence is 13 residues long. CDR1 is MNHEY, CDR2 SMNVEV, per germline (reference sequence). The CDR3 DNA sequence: TGTGCCAGCAGTTCTAAGGCGTGCTACGAGCAGTACTTC. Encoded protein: CASSSKACYEQYF.

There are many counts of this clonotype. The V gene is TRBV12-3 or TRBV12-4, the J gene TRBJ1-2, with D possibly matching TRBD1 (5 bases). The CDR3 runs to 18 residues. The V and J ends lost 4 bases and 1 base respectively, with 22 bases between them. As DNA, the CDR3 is TGTGCCAGCAGTTCCGACCTAAAGGGACGTCCTTTTAACTATGGCTACACCTTC. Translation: CASSSDLKGRPFNYGYTF.

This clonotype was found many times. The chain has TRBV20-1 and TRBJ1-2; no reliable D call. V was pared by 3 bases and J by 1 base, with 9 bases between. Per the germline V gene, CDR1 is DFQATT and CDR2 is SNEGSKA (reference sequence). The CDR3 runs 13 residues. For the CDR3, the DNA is TGCAGTGCTAGTCCCAGGAGTAACTATGGCTACACCTTC. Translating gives CSASPRSNYGYTF.

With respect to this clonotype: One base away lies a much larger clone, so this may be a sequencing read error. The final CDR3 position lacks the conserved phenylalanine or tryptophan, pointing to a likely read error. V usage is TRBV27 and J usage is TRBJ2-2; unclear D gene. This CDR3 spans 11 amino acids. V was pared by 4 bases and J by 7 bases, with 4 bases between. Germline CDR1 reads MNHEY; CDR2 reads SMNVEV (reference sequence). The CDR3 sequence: CASSYGGELFL. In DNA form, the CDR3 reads TGTGCCAGCAGTTACGGCGGGGAGCTGTTTCTT.

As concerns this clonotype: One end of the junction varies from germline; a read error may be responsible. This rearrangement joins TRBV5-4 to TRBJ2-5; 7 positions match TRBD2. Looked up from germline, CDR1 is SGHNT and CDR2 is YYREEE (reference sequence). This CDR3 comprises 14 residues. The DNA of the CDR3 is TGTGCCGGCAGCTTGGGGGGGGGGCAAGAGACCCAGTACTTC. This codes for CAGSLGGGQETQYF. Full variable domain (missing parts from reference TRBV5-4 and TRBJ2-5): ETGVTQSPTHLIKTRGQQVTLRCSSQSGHNTVSWYQQALGQGPQFIFQYYREEENGRGNFPPRFSGLQFPNYSSELNVNALELDDSALYLCAGSLGGGQETQYFGPGTRLLVL.

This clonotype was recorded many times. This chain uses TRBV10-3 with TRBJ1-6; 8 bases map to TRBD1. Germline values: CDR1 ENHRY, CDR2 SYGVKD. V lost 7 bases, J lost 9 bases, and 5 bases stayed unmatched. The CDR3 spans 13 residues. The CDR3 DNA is TGTGCCATCACTCCCGGACAGGGTTCACCCCTCCACTTT. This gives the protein CAITPGQGSPLHF.

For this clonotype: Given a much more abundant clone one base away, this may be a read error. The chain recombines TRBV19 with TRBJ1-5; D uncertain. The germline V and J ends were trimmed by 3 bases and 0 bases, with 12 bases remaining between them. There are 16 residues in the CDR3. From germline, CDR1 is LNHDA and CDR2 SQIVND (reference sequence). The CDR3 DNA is TGTGCCAGTAGTATTTTGACGGGCAGTAGCAATCAGCCCCAGCATTTT. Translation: CASSILTGSSNQPQHF.

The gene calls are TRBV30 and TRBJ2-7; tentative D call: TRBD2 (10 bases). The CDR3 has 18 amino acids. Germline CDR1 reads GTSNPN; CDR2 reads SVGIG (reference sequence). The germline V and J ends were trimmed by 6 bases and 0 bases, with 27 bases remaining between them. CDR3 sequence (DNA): TGTGCCTGCTCCTCACAGGGGGCTAGCGGGGGCAGCTCCTACGAGCAGTACTTC. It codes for CACSSQGASGGSSYEQYF.

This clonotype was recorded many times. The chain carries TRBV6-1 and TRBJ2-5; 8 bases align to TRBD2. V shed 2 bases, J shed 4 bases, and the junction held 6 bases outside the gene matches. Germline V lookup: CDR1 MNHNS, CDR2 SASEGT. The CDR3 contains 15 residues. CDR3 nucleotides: TGTGCCAGCAGTGAAACTAGCGGAGGGGGAGAGACCCAGTACTTC. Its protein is CASSETSGGGETQYF.

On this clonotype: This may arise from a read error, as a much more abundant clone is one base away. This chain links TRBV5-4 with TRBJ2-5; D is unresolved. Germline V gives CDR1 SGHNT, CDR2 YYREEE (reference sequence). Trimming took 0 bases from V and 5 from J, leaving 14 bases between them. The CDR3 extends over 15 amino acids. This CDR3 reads CASSLVSSKCETQYF. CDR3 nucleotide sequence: TGTGCCAGCAGCTTGGTGTCTAGTAAGTGTGAGACCCAGTACTTC.

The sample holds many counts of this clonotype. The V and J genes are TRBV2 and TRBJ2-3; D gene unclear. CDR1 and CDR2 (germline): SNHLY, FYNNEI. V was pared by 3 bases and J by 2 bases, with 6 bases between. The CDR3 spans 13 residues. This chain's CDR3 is CASSDELTDTQYF. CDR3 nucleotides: TGTGCCAGCAGTGATGAACTCACAGATACGCAGTATTTT.